Presented here are 19 T cell receptor beta chains from one specimen sequenced in a study of cytomegalovirus exposure and HLA in healthy donors. The PCR contained 60 Vbeta and 13 Jbeta primers. The data were produced by immunoSEQ multiplex PCR, yet TCRdb's version contains in-frame clones alone and is incomplete. In the table there are 90,000 to 130,000 clones, about two thirds of which are singletons. Sequenced: PBMCs. The receptors were gathered from a man younger than 40 in good health and CMV-seropositive.

This clone occurred a few times. V usage is TRBV19 and J usage is TRBJ2-7; 8 positions match TRBD1. In germline, CDR1 is LNHDA, CDR2 SQIVND (reference sequence). J lost 5 bases, V lost 7 bases, and 10 bases had no gene match. CDR3 length: 14 amino acids. In nucleotides, the CDR3 is TGTGCCAGTACCCCCAGAGACAGGGGCAACGAGCAGTACTTC. Its translation is CASTPRDRGNEQYF. Full variable domain (rest looked up from reference TRBV19 and TRBJ2-7): DGGITQSPKYLFRKEGQNVTLSCEQNLNHDAMYWYRQDPGQGLRLIYYSQIVNDFQKGDIAEGYSVSREKKESFPLTVTSAQKNPTAFYLCASTPRDRGNEQYFGPGTRLTVT.

This clone has more than one count but fewer than ten. The chain combines TRBV7-2 with TRBJ2-3; 8 bases are shared with TRBD1. From germline, CDR1 is SGHTA and CDR2 FQGNSA. With 5 bases clipped from V and 1 base from J, the junction kept 5 bases outside the gene matches. The CDR3 sequence is 15 residues long. CDR3 coding DNA: TGTGCCAGCAGCCGCATGGACAGGGGCACAGATACGCAGTATTTT. This codes for CASSRMDRGTDTQYF. Looking up the rest from reference TRBV7-2 and TRBJ2-3 gives the full variable domain: GAGVSQSPSNKVTEKGKDVELRCDPISGHTALYWYRQSLGQGLEFLIYFQGNSAPDKSGLPSDRFSAERTGGSVSTLTIQRTQQEDSAVYLCASSRMDRGTDTQYFGPGTRLTVL.

This chain connects TRBV11-2 to TRBJ2-1; 9 bases align to TRBD2. This CDR3 spans 17 amino acids. Germline-derived CDR1 and CDR2 are SGHAT and FQNNGV. V lost 0 bases, J lost 0 bases, and 3 bases stayed unmatched. In DNA form, the CDR3 reads TGTGCCAGCAGCTTAGAGAGACTAGCGGTCTCCTACAATGAGCAGTTCTTC. Its translation: CASSLERLAVSYNEQFF.

The rearrangement links TRBV5-6 to TRBJ1-1; TRBD1 matches at 8 bases. V was clipped by 3 bases and J by 4 bases; unmatched bases: 8. CDR3 length: 15 amino acids. The germline V gene encodes CDR1 SGHDT and CDR2 YYEEEE. CDR3 bases: TGTGCCAGCAGCTCCGGGACAGGTTCCGCCACTGAAGCTTTCTTT. Translated, it gives CASSSGTGSATEAFF.

V and J are TRBV7-3 and TRBJ1-1; 7 bases match TRBD1. Unmatched junction bases numbered 4, after V lost 5 bases and J lost 4 bases. This CDR3 has 13 residues. CDR1 is SGHTA, CDR2 FQGTGA, per germline. The CDR3 region is CASSDRVSTEAFF. The CDR3 nucleotides read TGTGCCAGCAGCGACAGGGTGAGCACTGAAGCTTTCTTT.

This sequence joins TRBV5-1 and TRBJ2-5; a weak D match, TRBD2 (5 bases). CDR1 is SGHRS, CDR2 YFSETQ, per germline. The V gene lost 4 bases and the J gene lost 3 bases, with 16 bases spanning the gap. This CDR3 comprises 15 residues. Written as DNA, the CDR3 is TGCGCCAGCAGCCCAGGATCGAGGGTCGAAGAGACCCAGTACTTC. Protein product: CASSPGSRVEETQYF.

The V and J genes are TRBV7-2 and TRBJ2-3; tentative D call: TRBD1 (5 bases). Germline CDR1 SGHTA, CDR2 FQGNSA. V was trimmed by 7 bases and J by 2 bases, leaving 19 bases between them. The CDR3 runs 16 residues. CDR3 residues: CASTLGYRQITDTQYF. The CDR3 DNA sequence: TGTGCCAGCACCTTGGGATATAGACAGATCACAGATACGCAGTATTTT.

Only a few counts were recorded for this clone. The chain has TRBV28 and TRBJ2-3; 7 nucleotides match TRBD2. Germline CDR1 is MDHEN and CDR2 is SYDVKM. This CDR3 is built from 16 residues. J lost 6 bases, V lost 7 bases, and 16 bases had no gene match. The DNA of the CDR3 is TGTGCCAGCATCAATCGGGGGGTAAGAGGCGGGGATACGCAGTATTTT. Translated: CASINRGVRGGDTQYF.

The rearrangement links TRBV25-1 to TRBJ1-1; 7 bases map to TRBD1. Germline V gene data show CDR1 as MGHDK and CDR2 as SYGVNS. The CDR3 is made up of 14 amino acids. With V trimmed by 6 bases and J by 1 base, 5 bases remained unmatched. The CDR3 is CASRPWTGNTEAFF. In DNA form, the CDR3 reads TGTGCCAGCAGGCCCTGGACAGGGAACACTGAAGCTTTCTTT.

About this clone itself: A junction end diverges from the germline sequence, so it may reflect a read error. The chain carries TRBV15 and TRBJ2-6, with 8 bases lining up with TRBD2. The CDR3 runs to 17 residues. Per germline, CDR1 LNHNV and CDR2 YYDKDF (reference sequence). The CDR3 spells CATSRPGGAAGANGLTF. CDR3 bases: TGTGCCACCAGCAGACCGGGGGGGGCAGCTGGGGCCAACGGCCTGACTTTC.

The V gene is TRBV30, the J gene TRBJ1-3; TRBD1 matches 7 bases. Unmatched junction bases numbered 3, after V lost 1 base and J lost 0 bases. Germline CDR1 reads GTSNPN; CDR2 reads SVGIG (reference sequence). CDR3 length equals 15 residues. CDR3 nucleotide sequence: TGTGCCTGGAGTGGCGACAGGGCCTCTGGAAACACCATATATTTT. Amino acids: CAWSGDRASGNTIYF. The whole variable domain, filled in from reference TRBV30 and TRBJ1-3, reads SQTIHQWPATLVQPVGSPLSLECTVEGTSNPNLYWYRQAAGRGLQLLFYSVGIGQISSEVPQNLSASRPQDRQFILSSKKLLLSDSGFYLCAWSGDRASGNTIYFGEGSWLTVV.

The rearrangement joins TRBV6-6 to TRBJ1-5; D ambiguous. Germline V gene lookup returns CDR1 MNHNY and CDR2 SVGAGI (reference sequence). The V end lost 4 bases, the J end lost 4 bases, and 14 bases lay between the germline ends. This CDR3 spans 15 amino acids. Here the CDR3 reads CASSFESGGNQPQHF. The CDR3 DNA sequence: TGTGCCAGCAGTTTTGAGTCCGGAGGGAATCAGCCCCAGCATTTT.

The chain is built from TRBV7-8 and TRBJ1-4; D not certain. V lost 5 bases, J lost 8 bases, and 12 bases lay in between. The germline V gene encodes CDR1 SGHVS and CDR2 FQNEAQ. The CDR3 has 13 residues. CDR3 protein: CASSREVREKLFF. Here the CDR3 DNA reads TGTGCCAGCAGCCGCGAGGTTCGAGAAAAACTGTTTTTT.

V usage is TRBV6-1 and J usage is TRBJ2-7, with 8 bases lining up with TRBD1. This CDR3 has 14 amino acids. Germline lookup yields CDR1 MNHNS and CDR2 SASEGT. J was trimmed by 4 bases and V by 1 base; bases with no gene match: 3. The DNA for the CDR3 is TGTGCCAGCAGTGAAGTGACAGGGGTGTACGAGCAGTACTTC. Translated: CASSEVTGVYEQYF.

This clone came up once. The chain has TRBV7-6 and TRBJ2-5, with 12 positions matching TRBD2. The V gene's germline CDR1 is SGHVS and CDR2 FNYEAQ. The ends lost 5 bases at V and 5 bases at J; junction bases unmatched: 6. This CDR3 contains 15 residues. The CDR3 reads CASSQTSGGGETQYF. In DNA form, the CDR3 reads TGTGCCAGCAGCCAGACTAGCGGGGGAGGGGAGACCCAGTACTTC.

The chain couples TRBV5-8 to TRBJ1-2; D remains ambiguous. V shed 2 bases and J shed 4 bases, with 9 bases lying between them. Per the germline V gene, CDR1 is SGHTS and CDR2 is YDEGEE. CDR3 size: 13 residues. The chain's CDR3 is CASSFASSYGYTF. The CDR3 DNA reads as TGTGCCAGCAGCTTTGCGAGTAGCTATGGCTACACCTTC.

This clone showed up just a few times. The chain employs TRBV5-1 and TRBJ2-1; TRBD2 agrees at 14 bases. The germline gives CDR1 SGHRS, CDR2 YFSETQ. V shed 2 bases, J shed 10 bases, and the junction held 11 bases outside the gene matches. The CDR3 has 17 residues. The chain's CDR3 is CASSLGTTSGGAREQFF. CDR3 coding DNA: TGCGCCAGCAGCTTAGGAACGACTAGCGGGGGGGCTAGAGAGCAGTTCTTC. Complete variable domain (other parts from reference TRBV5-1 and TRBJ2-1): KAGVTQTPRYLIKTRGQQVTLSCSPISGHRSVSWYQQTPGQGLQFLFEYFSETQRNKGNFPGRFSGRQFSNSRSEMNVSTLELGDSALYLCASSLGTTSGGAREQFFGPGTRLTVL.

On this clone itself: Because it lacks the conserved phenylalanine or tryptophan at the end, this CDR3 is likely a read error. V is TRBV11-3 and J is TRBJ1-1; 7 bases are a match to TRBD1. The V gene's germline CDR1 is SGHNT and CDR2 YENEEA. V trimming: 4 bases; J trimming: 2 bases; junction bases outside the gene matches: 7. The CDR3 runs to 15 residues. CDR3 bases: TGTGCCAGCAGCTATAGGAGACAGGGTAACACTGAAGCTTTCCTT. This sequence encodes CASSYRRQGNTEAFL.

V is TRBV6-6 and J is TRBJ2-7; TRBD1 agrees at 11 bases. The V gene end was trimmed by 5 bases and the J gene end by 4 bases; junction bases not matched to a gene: 7. This CDR3 has 15 amino acids. Germline values: CDR1 MNHNY, CDR2 SVGAGI (reference sequence). CDR3 amino acids: CASSPRTGGTYEQYF. The CDR3 coding sequence is TGTGCCAGCAGTCCTCGGACAGGGGGCACTTACGAGCAGTACTTC.